This T cell receptor (beta chain) was captured by sequencing in a study of blood T cell repertoires in COVID-19. Study details: The origin of the acute and convalescent COVID-19 samples was the United States, Italy and Spain. From T cells, B-cell-depleted T cells, or PBMCs came the material, which was cDNA or gDNA.

Authors' methods: Amplified reference gene primers provided the basis for estimating nucleated cell counts. Sequencing used immunoSEQ multiplex PCR; TCRdb keeps in-frame clones, though not all of them. For V, J and clone size, that table is used; D and trimming come from the DNA. This sample yields 140,000 or so clones, of which roughly 90% are seen a single time; approximately 1.8% belongs to the top ten. The sample holds one count of this clone. Sequenced: peripheral blood. The sequence was collected from a man aged 65 to 85 with acute or convalescent COVID-19.

The CDR3 DNA reads TGTGCCAGCAGCTCTACCCGGACAGGGACTGGAAACACCATATATTTT. Protein sequence: CASSSTRTGTGNTIYF. The J gene is TRBJ1-3, the V gene TRBV11-3, with TRBD1 matching 8 bases. Per germline, CDR1 SGHNT and CDR2 YENEEA. The CDR3 length is 16 residues. V shed 4 bases, J shed 2 bases, and the junction held 7 bases outside the gene matches.